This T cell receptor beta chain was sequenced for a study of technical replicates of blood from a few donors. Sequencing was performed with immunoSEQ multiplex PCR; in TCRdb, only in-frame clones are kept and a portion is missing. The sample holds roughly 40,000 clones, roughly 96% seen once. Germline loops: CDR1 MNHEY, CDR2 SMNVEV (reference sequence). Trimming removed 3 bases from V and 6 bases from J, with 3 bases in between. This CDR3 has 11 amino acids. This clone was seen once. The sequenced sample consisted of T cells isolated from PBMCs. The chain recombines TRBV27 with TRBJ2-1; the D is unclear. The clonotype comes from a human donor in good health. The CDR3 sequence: CASSFGNEQFF. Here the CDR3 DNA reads TGTGCCAGCAGTTTCGGCAATGAGCAGTTCTTC.